This section outlines one TCR beta chain sequence together with its context. One end of the junction fails to match germline, which may point to a read error. Here immunoSEQ multiplex PCR was the method, and the copy in TCRdb shows in-frame clones only, minus some. The data contain about 120,000 clones, about 90% of them singletons. The CDR3 extends over 17 amino acids. Per germline, CDR1 MNHNS and CDR2 SASEGT. This sample was taken from a study of T cell changes during pregnancy in multiple sclerosis. The rearrangement uses TRBV6-1 and TRBJ2-7; 8 bases are shared with TRBD1. The TCR originated in a female donor with multiple sclerosis, enrolled in a pregnancy study. The sequenced sample was peripheral blood, obtained in the third trimester of pregnancy. The CDR3 sequence: CASREVGWGTGSYEQYF. The CDR3 DNA follows: TGTGCCAGCAGAGAAGTAGGATGGGGGACAGGTTCCTACGAGCAGTACTTC.